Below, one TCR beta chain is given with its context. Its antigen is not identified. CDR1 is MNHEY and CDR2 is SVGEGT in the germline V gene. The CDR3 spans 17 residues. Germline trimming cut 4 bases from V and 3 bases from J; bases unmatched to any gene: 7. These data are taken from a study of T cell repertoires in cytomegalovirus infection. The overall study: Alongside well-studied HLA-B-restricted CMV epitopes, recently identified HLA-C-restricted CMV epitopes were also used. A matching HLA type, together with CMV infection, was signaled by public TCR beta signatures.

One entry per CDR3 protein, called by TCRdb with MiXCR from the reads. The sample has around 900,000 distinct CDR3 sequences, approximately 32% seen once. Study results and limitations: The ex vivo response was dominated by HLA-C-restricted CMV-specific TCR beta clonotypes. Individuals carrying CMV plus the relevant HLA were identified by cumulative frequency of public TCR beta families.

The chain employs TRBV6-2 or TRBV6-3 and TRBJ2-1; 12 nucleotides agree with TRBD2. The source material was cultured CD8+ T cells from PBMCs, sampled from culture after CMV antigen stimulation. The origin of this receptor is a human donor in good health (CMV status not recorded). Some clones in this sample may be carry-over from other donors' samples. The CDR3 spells CASSLPSSGGDYNEQFF. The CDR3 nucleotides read TGTGCCAGCAGTTTACCGTCTAGCGGGGGGGACTACAATGAGCAGTTCTTC.